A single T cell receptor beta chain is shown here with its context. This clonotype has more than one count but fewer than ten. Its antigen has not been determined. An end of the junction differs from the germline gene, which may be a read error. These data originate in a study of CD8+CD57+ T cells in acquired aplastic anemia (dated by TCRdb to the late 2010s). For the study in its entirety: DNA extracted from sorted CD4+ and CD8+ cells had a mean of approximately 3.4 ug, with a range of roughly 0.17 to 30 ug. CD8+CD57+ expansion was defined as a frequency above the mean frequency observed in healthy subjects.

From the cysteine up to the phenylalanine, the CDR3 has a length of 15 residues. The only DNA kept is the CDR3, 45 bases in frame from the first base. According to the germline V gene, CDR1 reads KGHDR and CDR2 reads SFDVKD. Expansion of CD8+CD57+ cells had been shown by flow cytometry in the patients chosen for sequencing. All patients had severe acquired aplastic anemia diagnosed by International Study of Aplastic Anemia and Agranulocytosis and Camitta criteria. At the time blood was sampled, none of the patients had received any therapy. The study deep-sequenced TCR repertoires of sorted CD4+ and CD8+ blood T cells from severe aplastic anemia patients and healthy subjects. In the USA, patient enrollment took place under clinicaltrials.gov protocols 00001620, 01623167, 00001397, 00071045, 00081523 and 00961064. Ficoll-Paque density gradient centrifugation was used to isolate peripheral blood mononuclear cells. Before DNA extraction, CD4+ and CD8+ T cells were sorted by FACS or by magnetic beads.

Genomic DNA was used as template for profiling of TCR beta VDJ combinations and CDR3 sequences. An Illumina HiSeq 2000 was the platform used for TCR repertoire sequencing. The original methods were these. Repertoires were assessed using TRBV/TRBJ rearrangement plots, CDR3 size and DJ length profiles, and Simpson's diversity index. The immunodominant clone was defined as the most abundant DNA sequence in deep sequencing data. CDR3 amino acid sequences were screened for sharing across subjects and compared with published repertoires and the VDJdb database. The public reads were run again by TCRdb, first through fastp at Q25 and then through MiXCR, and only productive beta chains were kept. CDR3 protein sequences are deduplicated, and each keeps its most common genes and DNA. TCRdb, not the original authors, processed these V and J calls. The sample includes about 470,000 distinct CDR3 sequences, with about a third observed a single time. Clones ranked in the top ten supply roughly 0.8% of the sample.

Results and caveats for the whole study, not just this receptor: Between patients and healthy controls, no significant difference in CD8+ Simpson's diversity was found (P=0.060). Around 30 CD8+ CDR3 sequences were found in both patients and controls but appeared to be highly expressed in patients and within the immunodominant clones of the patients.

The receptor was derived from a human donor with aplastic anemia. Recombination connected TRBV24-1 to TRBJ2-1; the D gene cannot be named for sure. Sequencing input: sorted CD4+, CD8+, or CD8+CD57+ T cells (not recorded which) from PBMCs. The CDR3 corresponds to CASSHLLIQSNEQFF. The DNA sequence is TGTGCCAGCAGTCACCTTCTCATCCAATCCAATGAGCAGTTCTTC.